The next 12 T cell receptor beta chains were all read from a single sample in a study of blood T cell repertoires in COVID-19. Profiled with immunoSEQ multiplex PCR; TCRdb holds only in-frame clones, not every one. The table lists under 200,000 clones, around 84% of them singletons. The sample taken for sequencing was peripheral blood. All receptors derive from a man aged 55-75 years with COVID-19, enrolled during active disease.

The chain links TRBV10-3 to TRBJ2-7, with 7 bases that match TRBD1. CDR1 ENHRY and CDR2 SYGVKD come from the germline V gene. The CDR3 has 14 residues. Trimming took 0 bases from V and 6 from J; bases not matched to a gene: 5. The CDR3 region has the DNA TGTGCCATCAGTGAGTCACGGGACAGCCTCGAGCAGTACTTC. Translating gives CAISESRDSLEQYF.

This clone was seen a few times. V is TRBV19 and J is TRBJ1-1, with 7 bases identical to TRBD1. The V segment lost 4 bases and the J segment 0 bases; nucleotides outside the gene matches: 17. The CDR3 has 19 amino acids. Germline V lookup: CDR1 LNHDA, CDR2 SQIVND (reference sequence). The chain's CDR3 is CASSSALLVAGGMNTEAFF. The CDR3 coding sequence is TGTGCCAGTAGTAGCGCCCTTCTTGTAGCAGGGGGAATGAACACTGAAGCTTTCTTT.

The chain uses TRBV11-3 and TRBJ2-7, with D uncertain. CDR1 is SGHNT, CDR2 YENEEA, per germline. V lost 0 bases, J lost 3 bases, and 6 bases lay in between. The CDR3 has 13 amino acids. DNA of the CDR3: TGTGCCAGCAGCTTAGAGCGGCACTACGAGCAGTACTTC. Its protein is CASSLERHYEQYF.

J is TRBJ2-3 and V is TRBV15; D ambiguous. Deletions cut 0 bases from V and 2 bases from J, with 6 bases between. This CDR3 region has 14 residues. Germline assignment: CDR1 LNHNV and CDR2 YYDKDF (reference sequence). CDR3 amino acids: CATSRDQVTDTQYF. CDR3 nucleotides: TGTGCCACCAGCAGAGATCAGGTCACAGATACGCAGTATTTT.

The rearrangement uses TRBV9 and TRBJ1-3; a weak D match, TRBD1 (6 bases). Germline CDR1 reads SGDLS; CDR2 reads YYNGEE. This CDR3 region has 15 residues. The V and J ends lost 0 bases and 3 bases respectively, with 10 bases between them. The CDR3 nucleotides read TGTGCCAGCAGCGTAGGTCAGGGGCTTGGAAACACCATATATTTT. This translates into CASSVGQGLGNTIYF.

The chain joins TRBV28 to TRBJ2-1; TRBD2 agrees at 8 bases. CDR3 length: 14 amino acids. Germline V CDR1 and CDR2: MDHEN, SYDVKM. After removal of 7 bases from V and 9 bases from J, the junction contained 11 bases not matched to a gene. The CDR3 DNA follows: TGTGCCAGCATCCCCGGGGGGGAAACTGGTGAGCAGTTCTTC. This translates into CASIPGGETGEQFF.

The J gene is TRBJ2-2, the V gene TRBV5-1; D is possibly TRBD1 (5 bases). CDR1 is SGHRS, CDR2 YFSETQ, per germline. This CDR3 comprises 14 residues. V was cut by 5 bases and J by 1 base, with 9 bases left in between. The CDR3 DNA sequence: TGCGCCAGCAGTAAGACAGAGAACACCGGGGAGCTGTTTTTT. Encoded protein: CASSKTENTGELFF.

In nucleotides, the CDR3 is TGTGCCAGCAGCAGGACAGGTTTAAATCAGCCCCAGCATTTT. Translated: CASSRTGLNQPQHF. The J gene is TRBJ1-5, the V gene TRBV7-9; 7 bases are shared with TRBD1. Trimming removed 5 bases from V and 4 bases from J; junction bases left unmatched: 5. The CDR3 is 14 residues long. Germline lookup yields CDR1 SEHNR and CDR2 FQNEAQ (reference sequence). Looking up the rest from reference TRBV7-9 and TRBJ1-5 gives the full variable domain: DTGVSQNPRHKITKRGQNVTFRCDPISEHNRLYWYRQTLGQGPEFLTYFQNEAQLEKSRLLSDRFSAERPKGSFSTLEIQRTEQGDSAMYLCASSRTGLNQPQHFGDGTRLSIL.

The J gene is TRBJ2-2, the V gene TRBV3-1 (or the pseudogene TRBV3-2); 8 nucleotides match TRBD1. There are 15 residues in the CDR3. CDR1 is LGHDT and CDR2 is YNNKEL in the germline V gene (reference sequence). V was clipped by 4 bases and J by 2 bases; unmatched bases: 3. The CDR3: CASSLQGVNTGELFF. CDR3 DNA: TGTGCCAGCAGCCTACAGGGGGTAAACACCGGGGAGCTGTTTTTT.

The chain is built from TRBV5-1 and TRBJ1-2, with D maybe TRBD1 (5 bases). The ends were cut back, 3 bases at V and 4 bases at J, with 10 bases in the middle. The CDR3 is made up of 13 amino acids. CDR1 and CDR2 (germline): SGHRS, YFSETQ. CDR3 sequence: CASSSGGAYGYTF. The CDR3 coding sequence is TGCGCCAGCAGCTCCGGTGGGGCCTATGGCTACACCTTC.

This chain uses TRBV9 with TRBJ1-3; D perhaps matches TRBD1 (5 bases). Germline CDR1 and CDR2: SGDLS and YYNGEE. V lost 4 bases and J lost 3, with 14 bases in between. The CDR3 sequence is 15 residues long. The CDR3 here is CASSPRPGNGNTIYF. The CDR3 nucleotides are TGTGCCAGCAGCCCCCGTCCAGGGAATGGAAACACCATATATTTT.

V usage is TRBV7-3 and J usage is TRBJ1-1; D is unclear. The CDR3 spans 14 residues. Germline V gives CDR1 SGHTA, CDR2 FQGTGA. Trimming stripped 2 bases from V and 5 bases from J, with 12 bases between. The CDR3 coding sequence is TGTGCCAGCAGCTTACACGGGGAAGGAACTGAAGCTTTCTTT. Its protein product is CASSLHGEGTEAFF.